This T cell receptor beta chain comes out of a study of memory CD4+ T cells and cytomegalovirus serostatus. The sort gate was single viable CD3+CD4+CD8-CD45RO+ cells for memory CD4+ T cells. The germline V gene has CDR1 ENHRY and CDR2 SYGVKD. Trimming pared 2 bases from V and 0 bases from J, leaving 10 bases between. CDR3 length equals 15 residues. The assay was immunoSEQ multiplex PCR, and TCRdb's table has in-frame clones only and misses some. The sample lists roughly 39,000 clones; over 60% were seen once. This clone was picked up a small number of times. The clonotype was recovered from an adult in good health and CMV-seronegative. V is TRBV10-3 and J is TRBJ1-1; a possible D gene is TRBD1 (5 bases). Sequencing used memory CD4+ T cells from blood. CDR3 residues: CAISERGTVNTEAFF. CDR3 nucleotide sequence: TGTGCCATCAGTGAGCGAGGGACGGTGAACACTGAAGCTTTCTTT.